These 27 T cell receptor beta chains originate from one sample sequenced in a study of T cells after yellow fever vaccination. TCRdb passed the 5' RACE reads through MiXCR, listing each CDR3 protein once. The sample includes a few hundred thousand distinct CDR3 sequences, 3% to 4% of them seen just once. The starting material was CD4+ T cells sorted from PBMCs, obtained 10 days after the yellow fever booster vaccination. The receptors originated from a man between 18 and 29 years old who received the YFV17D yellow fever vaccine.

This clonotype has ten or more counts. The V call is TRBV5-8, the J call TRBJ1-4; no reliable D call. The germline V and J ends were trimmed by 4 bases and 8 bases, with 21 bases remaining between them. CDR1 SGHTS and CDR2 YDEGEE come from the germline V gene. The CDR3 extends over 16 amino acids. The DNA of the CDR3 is TGTGCCAGCAGCCTGGGTTCGGCAGGCTTAAACGAAAAACTGTTTTTT. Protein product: CASSLGSAGLNEKLFF.

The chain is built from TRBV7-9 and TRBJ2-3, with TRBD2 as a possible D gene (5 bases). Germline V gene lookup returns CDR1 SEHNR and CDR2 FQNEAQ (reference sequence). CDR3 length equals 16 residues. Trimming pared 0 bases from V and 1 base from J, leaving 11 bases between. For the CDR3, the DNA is TGTGCCAGCAGCTTAGCGAGACTACTCGGCACAGATACGCAGTATTTT. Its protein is CASSLARLLGTDTQYF.

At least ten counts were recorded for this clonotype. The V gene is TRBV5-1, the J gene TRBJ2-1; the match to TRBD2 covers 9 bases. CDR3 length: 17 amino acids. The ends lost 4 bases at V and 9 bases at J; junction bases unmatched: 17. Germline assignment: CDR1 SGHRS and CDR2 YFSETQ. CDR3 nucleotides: TGCGCCAGCAGCCGTCCCAGCGCTGGCGGGGGGGCCAGTGAGCAGTTCTTC. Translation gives CASSRPSAGGGASEQFF.

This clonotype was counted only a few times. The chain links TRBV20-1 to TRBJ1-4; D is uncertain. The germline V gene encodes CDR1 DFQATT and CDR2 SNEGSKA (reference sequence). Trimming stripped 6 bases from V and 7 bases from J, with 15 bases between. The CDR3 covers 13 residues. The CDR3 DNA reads TGCAGTGCCCCGGACCTTTCAAGTGAAAAACTGTTTTTT. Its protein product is CSAPDLSSEKLFF.

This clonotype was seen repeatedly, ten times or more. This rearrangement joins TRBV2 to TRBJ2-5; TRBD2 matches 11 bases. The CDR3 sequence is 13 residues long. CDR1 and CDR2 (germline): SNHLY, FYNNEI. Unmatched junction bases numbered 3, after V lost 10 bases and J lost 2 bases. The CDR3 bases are TGTGCCAAGCGACTAGCGGGGCAAGAGACCCAGTACTTC. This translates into CAKRLAGQETQYF. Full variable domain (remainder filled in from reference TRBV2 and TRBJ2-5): EPEVTQTPSHQVTQMGQEVILRCVPISNHLYFYWYRQILGQKVEFLVSFYNNEISEKSEIFDDQFSVERPDGSNFTLKIRSTKLEDSAMYFCAKRLAGQETQYFGPGTRLLVL.

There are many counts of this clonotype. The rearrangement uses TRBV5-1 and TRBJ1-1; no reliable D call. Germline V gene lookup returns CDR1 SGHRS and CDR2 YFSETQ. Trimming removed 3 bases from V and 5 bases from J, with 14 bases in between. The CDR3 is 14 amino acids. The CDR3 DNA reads TGCGCCAGCAGCTCTTCTTGGTTCGCGACTGAAGCTTTCTTT. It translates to CASSSSWFATEAFF.

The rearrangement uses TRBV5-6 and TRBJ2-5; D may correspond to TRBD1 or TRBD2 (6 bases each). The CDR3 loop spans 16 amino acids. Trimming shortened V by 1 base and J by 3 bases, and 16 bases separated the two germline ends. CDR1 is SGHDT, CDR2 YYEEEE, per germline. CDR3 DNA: TGTGCCAGCAGCTTGTTCCGGGGGCGAGTTAAAGAGACCCAGTACTTC. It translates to CASSLFRGRVKETQYF.

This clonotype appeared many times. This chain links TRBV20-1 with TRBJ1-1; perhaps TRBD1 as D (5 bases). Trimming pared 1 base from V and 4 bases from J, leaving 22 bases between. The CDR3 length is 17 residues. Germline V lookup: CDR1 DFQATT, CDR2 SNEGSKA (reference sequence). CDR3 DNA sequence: TGCAGTGCTAGAGGGGTCGGGCGGGACCTTACCCTCACTGAAGCTTTCTTT. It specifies CSARGVGRDLTLTEAFF.

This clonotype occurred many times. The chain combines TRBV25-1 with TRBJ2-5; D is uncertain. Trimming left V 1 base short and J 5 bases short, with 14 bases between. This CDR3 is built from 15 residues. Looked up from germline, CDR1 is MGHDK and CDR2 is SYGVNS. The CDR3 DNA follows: TGTGCCAGCAGTGAATCCGGGCGGATGGGGGAGACCCAGTACTTC. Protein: CASSESGRMGETQYF.

In nucleotides, the CDR3 is TGTGCCAGCAGCTTCCCAGAGAACACTGAAGCTTTCTTT. Encoded protein: CASSFPENTEAFF. This chain connects TRBV5-8 to TRBJ1-1, with D unclear. This CDR3 is built from 13 residues. CDR1 is SGHTS, CDR2 YDEGEE, per germline. The germline V and J ends were trimmed by 2 bases and 1 base, with 6 bases remaining between them. Full variable domain (rest looked up from reference TRBV5-8 and TRBJ1-1): EAGVTQSPTHLIKTRGQQATLRCSPISGHTSVYWYQQALGLGLQFLLWYDEGEERNRGNFPPRFSGRQFPNYSSELNVNALELEDSALYLCASSFPENTEAFFGQGTRLTVV.

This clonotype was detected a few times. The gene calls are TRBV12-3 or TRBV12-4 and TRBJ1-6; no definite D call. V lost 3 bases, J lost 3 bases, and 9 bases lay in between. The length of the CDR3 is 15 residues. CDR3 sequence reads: CASSLLGNYNSPLHF. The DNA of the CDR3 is TGTGCCAGCAGTTTGCTGGGAAACTATAATTCACCCCTCCACTTT.

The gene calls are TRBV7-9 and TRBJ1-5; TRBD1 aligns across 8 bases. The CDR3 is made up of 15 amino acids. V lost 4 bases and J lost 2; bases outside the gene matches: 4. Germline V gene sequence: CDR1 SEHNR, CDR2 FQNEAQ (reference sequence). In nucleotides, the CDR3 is TGTGCCAGCAGCTACGGGACAGGCCGCAATCAGCCCCAGCATTTT. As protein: CASSYGTGRNQPQHF. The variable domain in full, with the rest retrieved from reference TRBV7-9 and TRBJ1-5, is DTGVSQNPRHKITKRGQNVTFRCDPISEHNRLYWYRQTLGQGPEFLTYFQNEAQLEKSRLLSDRFSAERPKGSFSTLEIQRTEQGDSAMYLCASSYGTGRNQPQHFGDGTRLSIL.

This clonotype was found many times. CDR3: CASKGGLAADTQYF. The CDR3 DNA sequence: TGTGCCAGTAAAGGTGGACTAGCTGCAGATACGCAGTATTTT. This chain uses TRBV28 with TRBJ2-3; 8 nucleotides agree with TRBD2. There are 14 residues in the CDR3. Trimming removed 9 bases from V and 4 bases from J; junction bases left unmatched: 9. Germline assignment: CDR1 MDHEN and CDR2 SYDVKM.

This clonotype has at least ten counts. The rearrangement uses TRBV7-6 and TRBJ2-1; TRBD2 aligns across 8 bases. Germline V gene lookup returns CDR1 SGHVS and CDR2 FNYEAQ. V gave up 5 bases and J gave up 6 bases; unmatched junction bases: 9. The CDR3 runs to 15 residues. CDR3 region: CASSPWTGGSNEQFF. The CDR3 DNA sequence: TGTGCCAGCAGCCCCTGGACGGGGGGGAGCAATGAGCAGTTCTTC.

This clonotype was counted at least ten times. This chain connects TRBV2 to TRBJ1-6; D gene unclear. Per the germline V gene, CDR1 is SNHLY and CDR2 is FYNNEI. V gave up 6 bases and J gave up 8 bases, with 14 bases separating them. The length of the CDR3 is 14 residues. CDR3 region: CASRPGSIDSPLHF. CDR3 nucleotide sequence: TGTGCCAGCAGACCGGGATCTATTGATTCACCCCTCCACTTT.

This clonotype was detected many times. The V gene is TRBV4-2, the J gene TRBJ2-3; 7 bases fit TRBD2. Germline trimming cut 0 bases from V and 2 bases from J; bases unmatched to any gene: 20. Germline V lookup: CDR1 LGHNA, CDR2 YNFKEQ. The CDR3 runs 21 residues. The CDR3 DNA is TGTGCCAGCAGCCAAGATCTATCGTTTCGGGTCTCGGGGGACTACACAGATACGCAGTATTTT. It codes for CASSQDLSFRVSGDYTDTQYF.

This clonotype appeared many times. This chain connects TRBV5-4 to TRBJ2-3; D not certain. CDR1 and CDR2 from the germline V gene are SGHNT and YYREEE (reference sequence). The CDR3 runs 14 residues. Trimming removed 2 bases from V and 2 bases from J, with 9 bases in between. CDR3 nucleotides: TGTGCCAGCAGCTTTCCCGAGATCACAGATACGCAGTATTTT. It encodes CASSFPEITDTQYF.

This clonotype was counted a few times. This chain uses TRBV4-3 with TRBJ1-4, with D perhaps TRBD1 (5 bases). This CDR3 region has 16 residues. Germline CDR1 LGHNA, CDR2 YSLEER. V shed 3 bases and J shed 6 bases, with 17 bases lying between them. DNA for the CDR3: TGCGCCAGCAGCCAGGGCTCAGGGAGAGTAGATGAAAAACTGTTTTTT. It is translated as CASSQGSGRVDEKLFF.

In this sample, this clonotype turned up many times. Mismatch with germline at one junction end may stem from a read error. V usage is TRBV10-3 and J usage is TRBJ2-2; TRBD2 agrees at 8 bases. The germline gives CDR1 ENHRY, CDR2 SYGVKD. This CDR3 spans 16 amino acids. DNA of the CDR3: TGTGCCATCGGTGAGCGGGGGATATTGAACACCGGGGAGCTGTTTTTT. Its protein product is CAIGERGILNTGELFF.

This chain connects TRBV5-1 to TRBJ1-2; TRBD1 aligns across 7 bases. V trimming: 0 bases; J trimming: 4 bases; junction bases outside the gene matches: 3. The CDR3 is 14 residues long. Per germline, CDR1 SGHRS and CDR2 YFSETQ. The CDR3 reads CASSLEGQSYGYTF. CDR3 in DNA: TGCGCCAGCAGCTTGGAGGGACAGAGCTATGGCTACACCTTC.

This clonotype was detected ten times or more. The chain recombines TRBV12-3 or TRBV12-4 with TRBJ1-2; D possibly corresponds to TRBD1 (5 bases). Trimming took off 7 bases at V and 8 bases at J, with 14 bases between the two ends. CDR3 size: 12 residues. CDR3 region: CASTWGGSGYTF. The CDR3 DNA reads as TGTGCCAGCACCTGGGGGGGAAGCGGCTACACCTTC.

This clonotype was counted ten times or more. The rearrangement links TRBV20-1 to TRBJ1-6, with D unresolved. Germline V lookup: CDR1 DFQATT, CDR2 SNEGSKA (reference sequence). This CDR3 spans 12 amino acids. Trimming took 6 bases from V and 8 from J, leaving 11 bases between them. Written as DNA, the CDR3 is TGCAGTGCCTACCATCCGGATTCACCCCTCCACTTT. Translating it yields CSAYHPDSPLHF.

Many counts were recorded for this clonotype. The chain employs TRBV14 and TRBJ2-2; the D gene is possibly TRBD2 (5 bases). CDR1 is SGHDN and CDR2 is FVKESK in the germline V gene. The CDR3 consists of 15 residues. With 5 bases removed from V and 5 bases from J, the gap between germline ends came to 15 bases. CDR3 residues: CASSTGLGGTGELFF. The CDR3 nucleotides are TGTGCCAGCAGCACTGGACTCGGCGGAACCGGGGAGCTGTTTTTT.

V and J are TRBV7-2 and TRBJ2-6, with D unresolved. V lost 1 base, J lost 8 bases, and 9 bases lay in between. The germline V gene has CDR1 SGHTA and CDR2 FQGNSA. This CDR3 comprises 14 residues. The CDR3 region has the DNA TGTGCCAGCAGCTTAGATCTCGGTCCCAACGTCCTGACTTTC. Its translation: CASSLDLGPNVLTF. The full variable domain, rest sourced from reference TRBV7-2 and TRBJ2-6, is GAGVSQSPSNKVTEKGKDVELRCDPISGHTALYWYRQSLGQGLEFLIYFQGNSAPDKSGLPSDRFSAERTGGSVSTLTIQRTQQEDSAVYLCASSLDLGPNVLTFGAGSRLTVL.

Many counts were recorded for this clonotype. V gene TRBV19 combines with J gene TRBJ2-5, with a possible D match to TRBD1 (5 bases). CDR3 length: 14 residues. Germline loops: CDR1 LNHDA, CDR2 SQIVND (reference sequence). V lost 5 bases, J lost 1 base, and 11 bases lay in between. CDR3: CASSSRQLQETQYF. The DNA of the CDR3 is TGTGCCAGTAGTTCCCGACAGCTCCAAGAGACCCAGTACTTC.

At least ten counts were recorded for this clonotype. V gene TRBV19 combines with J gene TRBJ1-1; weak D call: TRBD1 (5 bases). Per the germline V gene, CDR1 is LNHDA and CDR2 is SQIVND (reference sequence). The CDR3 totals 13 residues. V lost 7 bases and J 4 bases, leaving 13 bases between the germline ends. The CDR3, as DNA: TGTGCCAGTATCCTGGTGGGGGGCACTGAAGCTTTCTTT. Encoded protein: CASILVGGTEAFF. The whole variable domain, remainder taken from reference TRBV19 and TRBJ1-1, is DGGITQSPKYLFRKEGQNVTLSCEQNLNHDAMYWYRQDPGQGLRLIYYSQIVNDFQKGDIAEGYSVSREKKESFPLTVTSAQKNPTAFYLCASILVGGTEAFFGQGTRLTVV.

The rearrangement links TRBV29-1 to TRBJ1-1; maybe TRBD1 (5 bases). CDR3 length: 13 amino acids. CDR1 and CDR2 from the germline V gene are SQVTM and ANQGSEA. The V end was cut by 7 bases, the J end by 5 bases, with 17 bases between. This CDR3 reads CSACNSGGTEAFF. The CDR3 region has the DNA TGCAGCGCCTGCAATTCCGGGGGAACTGAAGCTTTCTTT.